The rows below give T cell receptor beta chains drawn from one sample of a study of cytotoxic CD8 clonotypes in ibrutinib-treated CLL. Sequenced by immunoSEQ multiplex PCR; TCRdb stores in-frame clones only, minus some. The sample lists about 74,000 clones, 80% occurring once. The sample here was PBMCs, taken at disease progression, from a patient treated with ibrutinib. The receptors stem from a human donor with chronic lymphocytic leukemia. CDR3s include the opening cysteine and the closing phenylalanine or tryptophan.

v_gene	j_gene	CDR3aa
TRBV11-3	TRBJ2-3	CASSLDLGQGTDTQYF
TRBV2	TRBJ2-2	CASSVQTGGPGELFF
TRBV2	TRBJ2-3	CASSDQGRDTQYF
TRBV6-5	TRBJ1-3	CASSYGLAGNTIYF
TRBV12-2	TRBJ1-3	CASRLGGYSGNTIYF
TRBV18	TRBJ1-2	CASSPSSLDYGYTF
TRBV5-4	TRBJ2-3	CASSSTTDTDTQYF
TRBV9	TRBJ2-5	CASSVGGPAETQYF
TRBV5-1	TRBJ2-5	CASSLAMSGPEPQYF
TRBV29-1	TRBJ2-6	CSVGAGFAGANVLTF
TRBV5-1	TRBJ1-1	CASSLERSWNTEAFF
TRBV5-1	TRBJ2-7	CASRLPGSSYEQYF
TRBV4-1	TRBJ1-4	CASSHDRIPKLFF
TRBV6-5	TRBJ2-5	CASSYYRGGGTQYF